These 19 T cell receptor beta chains came from one sample sequenced in a study of persistence of HIV-infected CD4 T cells. No antigens are known for them. Cells were stimulated with CMV-infected fibroblast lysates at roughly 10 ug/mL. Sorted nonresponding memory CD4+ T cells were CD40L-negative, CD69-negative, CD45RO-high. The libraries were made with immunoSEQ version 4 in survey mode. Sequenced by immunoSEQ multiplex PCR; TCRdb stores in-frame clones only, minus some. The sample consists of more than 25,000 clones, approximately 78% of them appearing once. The sample here was CD4+ T cells sorted from PBMCs after roughly 18-hour stimulation, taken from a patient who received antiretroviral therapy. The receptors stem from an adult woman with HIV who was CMV-seropositive.

This clone was found once. The J gene is TRBJ1-4, the V gene TRBV5-1, with unresolved D. V was clipped by 0 bases and J by 4 bases, with 7 bases between them. Germline CDR1 reads SGHRS; CDR2 reads YFSETQ. This CDR3 is built from 14 residues. CDR3 residues: CASSLAGGNEKLFF. The DNA of the CDR3 is TGCGCCAGCAGCTTGGCCGGAGGTAATGAAAAACTGTTTTTT.

The chain recombines TRBV5-1 with TRBJ2-7; TRBD1 matches at 7 bases. This CDR3 comprises 15 residues. After removal of 1 base from V and 4 bases from J, the junction contained 8 bases not matched to a gene. Germline loops: CDR1 SGHRS, CDR2 YFSETQ. The CDR3 DNA follows: TGCGCCAGCAGCTTGTGGCAGGGGGTTGGGTACGAGCAGTACTTC. The encoded protein is CASSLWQGVGYEQYF. The full variable domain, rest sourced from reference TRBV5-1 and TRBJ2-7, is KAGVTQTPRYLIKTRGQQVTLSCSPISGHRSVSWYQQTPGQGLQFLFEYFSETQRNKGNFPGRFSGRQFSNSRSEMNVSTLELGDSALYLCASSLWQGVGYEQYFGPGTRLTVT.

The chain employs TRBV28 and TRBJ2-1, with D perhaps matching TRBD1 or TRBD2 (6 bases each). Germline V gives CDR1 MDHEN, CDR2 SYDVKM. This CDR3 has 16 amino acids. Trimming shortened V by 0 bases and J by 9 bases, and 18 bases separated the two germline ends. CDR3 DNA: TGTGCCAGCAGTTTATGGAGGGGGGTAGGGTCTGGTGAGCAGTTCTTC. It is translated as CASSLWRGVGSGEQFF. Drawing the rest from reference TRBV28 and TRBJ2-1, the complete variable domain is DVKVTQSSRYLVKRTGEKVFLECVQDMDHENMFWYRQDPGLGLRLIYFSYDVKMKEKGDIPEGYSVSREKKERFSLILESASTNQTSMYLCASSLWRGVGSGEQFFGPGTRLTVL.

The gene calls are TRBV7-8 and TRBJ2-1; tentatively, D is TRBD1 (5 bases). Germline loops: CDR1 SGHVS, CDR2 FQNEAQ. The CDR3 has 15 residues. The ends were cut back, 5 bases at V and 4 bases at J, with 15 bases in the middle. The CDR3 DNA follows: TGTGCCAGCAGCACAACCCGGACACAATACAATGAGCAGTTCTTC. Translating it yields CASSTTRTQYNEQFF.

J is TRBJ1-5 and V is TRBV27; D is unresolved. From germline, CDR1 is MNHEY and CDR2 SMNVEV (reference sequence). V was pared by 2 bases and J by 5 bases, with 19 bases between. The CDR3 totals 17 residues. The CDR3 reads CASSLRPPGSGDQPQHF. The DNA of the CDR3 is TGTGCCAGCAGTTTAAGGCCACCCGGTAGCGGGGATCAGCCCCAGCATTTT.

CDR3 sequence reads: CSIERGNLQNGYTF. The CDR3 DNA is TGCAGCATAGAACGGGGTAATCTTCAGAATGGCTACACCTTC. This rearrangement joins TRBV29-1 to TRBJ1-2; no firm D call. This CDR3 has 14 residues. Trimming removed 8 bases at V and 6 bases at J, with 22 bases between. Germline V CDR1 and CDR2: SQVTM, ANQGSEA.

This clone was observed a few times. The genes are TRBV19 and TRBJ2-3; 10 nucleotides line up with TRBD2. This CDR3 is built from 18 residues. The V gene's germline CDR1 is LNHDA and CDR2 SQIVND (reference sequence). V was pared by 10 bases and J by 6 bases, with 22 bases of the junction left unmatched. CDR3 DNA: TGTGCCACGAGGGATATCGCCGGAGCTAGCGGGGGCGTTGATACGCAGTATTTT. Its protein is CATRDIAGASGGVDTQYF.

The chain uses TRBV13 and TRBJ1-5; D call uncertain. Trimming stripped 3 bases from V and 9 bases from J, with 15 bases between. Germline V lookup: CDR1 PRHDT, CDR2 FYEKMQ (reference sequence). The CDR3 extends over 14 amino acids. The CDR3, as DNA: TGTGCCAGCAGCTTGAGGACCGGACGGGGGCCCCAGCATTTT. Its translation: CASSLRTGRGPQHF.

The chain is built from TRBV7-9 and TRBJ1-2, with a possible D match to TRBD1 (6 bases). V lost 3 bases and J 2 bases, leaving 10 bases between the germline ends. Germline CDR1 SEHNR, CDR2 FQNEAQ (reference sequence). CDR3 size: 14 residues. This CDR3 is CASSLDSYNYGYTF. In DNA form, the CDR3 reads TGTGCCAGCAGCTTGGACAGTTACAACTATGGCTACACCTTC.

The chain links TRBV28 to TRBJ1-2; D unclear. V lost 4 bases to trimming and J lost 5 bases, with 11 bases between them. The CDR3 runs 13 residues. The germline V gene has CDR1 MDHEN and CDR2 SYDVKM. CDR3 nucleotides: TGTGCCAGCAGTTCAAGAGGCAGGTATGGCTACACCTTC. Translated, it gives CASSSRGRYGYTF.

The chain uses TRBV2 and TRBJ1-5, with 8 bases aligning to TRBD1. Trimming at V came to 7 bases and at J to 0 bases, leaving 11 bases not matched to a gene. Per germline, CDR1 SNHLY and CDR2 FYNNEI. This CDR3 has 17 amino acids. Written as DNA, the CDR3 is TGTGCCAGCACCCCGAGGAGACAGGGGTTTAGCAATCAGCCCCAGCATTTT. Translated: CASTPRRQGFSNQPQHF.

J is TRBJ1-1 and V is TRBV5-4; perhaps TRBD1 as D (6 bases). Germline values: CDR1 SGHNT, CDR2 YYREEE (reference sequence). Trimming shortened V by 4 bases and J by 4 bases, and 14 bases separated the two germline ends. This CDR3 contains 14 residues. The CDR3 bases are TGTGCCAGCAGCCGAGCAACAGGGAGCACTGAAGCTTTCTTT. It is translated as CASSRATGSTEAFF.

In this sample, this clone turned up a few times. The chain has TRBV19 and TRBJ1-5; 7 positions match TRBD1. This CDR3 region has 13 residues. V trimming: 4 bases; J trimming: 7 bases; junction bases outside the gene matches: 4. The germline V gene encodes CDR1 LNHDA and CDR2 SQIVND (reference sequence). Here the CDR3 DNA reads TGTGCCAGTAGTAGGCAGGGGGGGCAGCCCCAGCATTTT. This sequence encodes CASSRQGGQPQHF.

V is TRBV5-1 and J is TRBJ1-1; D is uncertain. The length of the CDR3 is 15 residues. The germline gives CDR1 SGHRS, CDR2 YFSETQ. Trimming took 4 bases from V and 0 from J, leaving 13 bases between them. CDR3 residues: CASSPRPALNTEAFF. The CDR3 DNA sequence: TGCGCCAGCAGCCCGAGGCCGGCCTTGAACACTGAAGCTTTCTTT.

The chain is built from TRBV5-1 and TRBJ2-2, with D possibly TRBD1 on 5 matching bases. V lost 0 bases and J 0 bases, leaving 9 bases between the germline ends. The CDR3 has 16 amino acids. Germline V gene lookup returns CDR1 SGHRS and CDR2 YFSETQ. CDR3 sequence: CASSLGATANTGELFF. DNA for the CDR3: TGCGCCAGCAGCTTGGGGGCGACAGCGAACACCGGGGAGCTGTTTTTT.

V is TRBV20-1 and J is TRBJ1-2, with D possibly matching TRBD1 (5 bases). The CDR3 is 13 residues long. Germline assignment: CDR1 DFQATT and CDR2 SNEGSKA (reference sequence). V lost 3 bases, J lost 4 bases, and 12 bases lay in between. CDR3 loop: CSASGGVGYGYTF. CDR3 coding DNA: TGCAGTGCTAGTGGGGGGGTGGGCTATGGCTACACCTTC.

The CDR3: CASSQRQGAFYGYTF. As DNA, the CDR3 is TGCGCCAGCAGCCAAAGACAGGGGGCCTTCTATGGCTACACCTTC. The chain has TRBV5-1 and TRBJ1-2; 10 bases align to TRBD1. Germline V gene lookup returns CDR1 SGHRS and CDR2 YFSETQ. V was pared by 4 bases and J by 4 bases, with 7 bases of the junction left unmatched. The length of the CDR3 is 15 residues.

The rearrangement joins TRBV6-5 to TRBJ1-2, with TRBD1 matching 7 bases. The CDR3 is 12 amino acids. CDR1 MNHEY and CDR2 SVGAGI come from the germline V gene. V dropped 8 bases and J dropped 8; count of bases not matched to a gene: 8. CDR3 loop: CASQDRANGYTF. The CDR3 DNA is TGTGCCAGCCAAGACAGGGCGAACGGCTACACCTTC.

The chain is built from TRBV29-1 and TRBJ1-1; 7 bases fit TRBD1. The V gene's germline CDR1 is SQVTM and CDR2 ANQGSEA. V was pared by 3 bases and J by 5 bases, with 6 bases of the junction left unmatched. CDR3 length: 13 residues. The CDR3: CSVDRGGSTEAFF. DNA for the CDR3: TGCAGCGTTGACAGGGGGGGGTCTACTGAAGCTTTCTTT.